The T cell receptor (beta chain) under discussion was sequenced for a study of radiotherapy plus CTLA-4 blockade in lung cancer. Findings and caveats of the study: Early clonal dynamics of blood T cells, together with interferon-beta, were reported as the best response predictor.

This clone has only one observation. Its antigen is not identified. Using immunoSEQ multiplex PCR, the repertoire was profiled, and TCRdb retains in-frame clones only, with some absent. The sample comprises about 77,000 clones, nearly 75% of which are singletons, and roughly 10% rests with the top ten. Sequencing used peripheral blood, obtained from a patient treated with radiotherapy plus ipilimumab. This clonotype was obtained from a human donor with non-small cell lung cancer whose response to radiotherapy plus ipilimumab could not be evaluated.

The CDR3 DNA is TGTGCCAGAAGCTTGGTCGGGACTAGCGGTACCGGGGAGCTGTTTTTT. It yields the protein CARSLVGTSGTGELFF. The chain has TRBV5-3 and TRBJ2-2; the match to TRBD2 covers 11 bases. TRBV5-3 has ORF status, its function being uncertain. V lost 0 bases, J lost 5 bases, and 3 bases stayed unmatched. This CDR3 has 16 amino acids.